This TCR beta chain derives from a study of long-term antiretroviral therapy in people with HIV. Germline CDR1 is SGHDT and CDR2 is YYEEEE. CDR3 length: 12 amino acids. Trimming removed 0 bases from V and 5 bases from J, with 3 bases in between. It was version v3.0 of the immunoSEQ assay that was run at survey level. The repertoire was sequenced with immunoSEQ multiplex PCR; TCRdb's copy has only in-frame clones and lacks some. The sample has approximately 17,000 clones, roughly 80% seen once. V usage is TRBV5-6 and J usage is TRBJ2-1; D ambiguous. Sequenced material: unsorted PBMCs, taken 0.6 years after starting antiretroviral therapy. The receptor's source is a woman under 30 with HIV. Here the CDR3 DNA reads TGTGCCAGCAGCTTGGAACACAATGAGCAGTTCTTC. Translating gives CASSLEHNEQFF.